The following is a TCR beta chain sequence with its context. Trimming left V 0 bases short and J 4 bases short, with 3 bases between. CDR3 length equals 11 residues. The V gene's germline CDR1 is SQVTM and CDR2 ANQGSEA. This entry belongs to a study of spatial heterogeneity in lung cancer. The wider study: Raw reads showed each unique TCR and UMI combination turning up more than ten times on average.

Described time point: sample taken at primary tumor resection. Unsorted whole RNA of tumor, nontumor lung or frozen PBMC was sequenced. Each TCR cDNA molecule carried a unique molecular identifier. TCRdb re-called the 5' RACE reads with MiXCR, one entry per CDR3 protein. The profile covers 90,000 or so distinct CDR3 sequences, with 7% to 9% appearing a single time and around 7% taken by the ten largest. The specimen comprised PBMCs, sampled at surgery. This clonotype was obtained from a male donor with early-stage non-small cell lung cancer. The V and J genes are TRBV29-1 and TRBJ1-2; D not resolved. CDR3 DNA: TGCAGCGTTGAAGAGGGCTATGGCTACACCTTC. Translated, it gives CSVEEGYGYTF. Combining the CDR3 with reference TRBV29-1 and TRBJ1-2 gives the whole variable domain SAVISQKPSRDICQRGTSLTIQCQVDSQVTMMFWYRQQPGQSLTLIATANQGSEATYESGFVIDKFPISRPNLTFSTLTVSNMSPEDSSIYLCSVEEGYGYTFGSGTRLTVV.